This TCR beta chain is drawn from a study of T cells in Graves' hyperthyroidism and ophthalmopathy. Study in general: Blood from the periphery was taken at initial diagnosis, before any treatment.

There are many counts of this clonotype. RNA transcripts gave rise to amplified TCR beta CDR3 regions. During a first-round RT-PCR of the TCR CDR3, the HTBI primer set was used. TCRdb reprocessed the multiplex PCR reads via MiXCR and lists one record per CDR3 protein. The sample lists a few hundred thousand distinct CDR3 sequences, 18% seen once, with roughly 16% in the top ten. V was pared by 5 bases and J by 4 bases, with 14 bases between. The CDR3 has 14 residues. Germline values: CDR1 MNHEY, CDR2 SMNVEV (reference sequence). Material: blood. The rearrangement joins TRBV27 to TRBJ1-2; D perhaps matches TRBD1 (6 bases). The receptor comes from a middle-aged woman with Graves' ophthalmopathy. The CDR3 protein is CASSPGGSLYGYTF. CDR3 bases: TGTGCCAGCAGTCCCGGGGGCAGTCTCTATGGCTACACCTTC.